This TCR beta chain stems from a study of T cell responses to AZD1222 COVID-19 vaccine. Study results and caveats: Reports indicate that nearly half of spike-specific TCRs are directed at unmutated variant regions.

A remark on this clone: Its target is not known.

Sequencing was performed with immunoSEQ multiplex PCR; in TCRdb, only in-frame clones are kept and a portion is missing. The sample records some 150,000 clones, more than 80% being singletons. The sample was peripheral blood, taken 28 days after the second dose of the MenACWY control vaccine. The receptor comes from an adult who received the MenACWY meningococcal vaccine as a control.

This chain's CDR3 is CASRSVSGLNTEAFF. CDR3 in DNA: TGTGCCAGCAGGTCTGTGTCGGGGTTGAACACTGAAGCTTTCTTT. This chain joins TRBV5-5 and TRBJ1-1; D ambiguous. Germline V gene sequence: CDR1 SGHKS, CDR2 YYEKEE (reference sequence). Trimming left V 5 bases short and J 0 bases short, with 14 bases between. The CDR3 loop spans 15 amino acids.